This T cell receptor beta chain was documented in a study of OX40 agonist ivuxolimab in advanced cancers. Study-wide context: Patients in the trial were receiving intravenous ivuxolimab every 2 weeks, at doses of 0.01 to 10 mg/kg.

Trimming cost V 3 bases and J 2 bases, with 13 bases left between them. The CDR3 extends over 15 amino acids. Germline values: CDR1 LNHDA, CDR2 SQIVND (reference sequence). Regarding the study as a whole: In the 0.1-3.0 mg/kg groups, partial responders showed among the lowest expansion. The mean number of expanded clones was higher in CD8+ T cells than in CD4+.

On this clone: Its target is not known.

Libraries were prepared by immunoSEQ multiplex PCR; TCRdb keeps only in-frame clonotypes and omits some of them. The profile covers roughly 58,000 clones, with around three quarters appearing a single time and roughly 6.3% taken by the ten largest. Patients were ruled out by autoimmune disease history or systemic immunosuppression. The chain recombines TRBV19 with TRBJ1-2; D call uncertain. The sample here was CD4+ or CD8+ T cells sorted from blood, taken in a trial of the OX40 agonist ivuxolimab. The sequence was collected from an adult with an advanced solid tumor such as melanoma, head and neck, liver or kidney cancer. The CDR3 sequence: CASSMAGPPNYGYTF. The CDR3 nucleotides read TGTGCCAGTAGTATGGCAGGACCTCCCAACTATGGCTACACCTTC.